Following are 9 T cell receptor beta chains from one sample sequenced in a study of cytotoxic CD8 clonotypes in ibrutinib-treated CLL. The table came from immunoSEQ multiplex PCR; TCRdb's copy has only in-frame clones and leaves some out. The sample carries about 60,000 clones, around 60% recorded once. Here the sequenced sample was PBMCs, taken after 24 months of ibrutinib treatment. These receptors originate from a human donor with chronic lymphocytic leukemia.

The chain carries TRBV29-1 and TRBJ2-1; the D gene is possibly TRBD2 (6 bases). Trimming removed 6 bases at V and 0 bases at J, with 9 bases between. This CDR3 comprises 13 residues. Germline V gene sequence: CDR1 SQVTM, CDR2 ANQGSEA. The CDR3 DNA reads as TGCAGCGTGACGGACTACTCCTACAATGAGCAGTTCTTC. Translation: CSVTDYSYNEQFF.

The gene calls are TRBV5-1 and TRBJ2-5, with 11 bases aligning to TRBD2. This CDR3 is 15 amino acids long. J lost 2 bases, V lost 5 bases, and 5 bases had no gene match. Per the germline V gene, CDR1 is SGHRS and CDR2 is YFSETQ. CDR3 loop: CASRRLAGMQETQYF. The CDR3 region has the DNA TGCGCCAGCAGAAGACTAGCGGGAATGCAAGAGACCCAGTACTTC.

A few counts support this clone. The chain has TRBV27 and TRBJ2-2, with D unresolved. This CDR3 region has 13 residues. V gave up 5 bases and J gave up 1 base, with 5 bases separating them. Per germline, CDR1 MNHEY and CDR2 SMNVEV (reference sequence). In DNA form, the CDR3 reads TGTGCCAGCAGTGCAGAGAACACCGGGGAGCTGTTTTTT. Its protein is CASSAENTGELFF.

V and J are TRBV6-1 and TRBJ2-7, with a tentative D call TRBD1 (5 bases). The V gene's germline CDR1 is MNHNS and CDR2 SASEGT. This CDR3 spans 14 amino acids. V was pared by 3 bases and J by 2 bases, with 11 bases between. The CDR3 nucleotides are TGTGCCAGCAGTGACCCGCCAGGGCCCTACGAGCAGTACTTC. It is translated as CASSDPPGPYEQYF.

This clone was seen only once. The V gene is TRBV6-5, the J gene TRBJ1-2, with D perhaps TRBD1 (5 bases). With 4 bases removed from V and 3 bases from J, the gap between germline ends came to 6 bases. CDR3 length: 12 residues. Germline CDR1 is MNHEY and CDR2 is SVGAGI. CDR3 region: CASSSGDYGYTF. The CDR3 nucleotides read TGTGCCAGCAGTTCGGGGGACTATGGCTACACCTTC.

The chain joins TRBV5-6 to TRBJ2-1; 8 bases are shared with TRBD2. This CDR3 spans 18 amino acids. J gave up 0 bases and V 4 bases, and 12 bases lay outside the gene matches. Germline V gives CDR1 SGHDT, CDR2 YYEEEE. CDR3 nucleotides: TGTGCCAGCAGCACAGCGGGGGCATTACCGCTCTCCTACAATGAGCAGTTCTTC. Its translation is CASSTAGALPLSYNEQFF.

The genes are TRBV5-4 and TRBJ2-7; D may be TRBD2 (6 bases). The CDR3 sequence is 15 residues long. With 0 bases removed from V and 6 bases from J, the gap between germline ends came to 16 bases. The germline V gene encodes CDR1 SGHNT and CDR2 YYREEE (reference sequence). CDR3 DNA sequence: TGTGCCAGCAGCTTGGCCGGGCAGGGACTGGCCGAGCAGTACTTC. Its protein is CASSLAGQGLAEQYF.

In this sample, this clone turned up a few times. The V and J genes are TRBV5-1 and TRBJ2-5; D is ambiguous. Trimming removed 3 bases at V and 3 bases at J, with 9 bases between. The CDR3 covers 13 residues. Germline CDR1 reads SGHRS; CDR2 reads YFSETQ. The CDR3 DNA follows: TGCGCCAGCAGCTCGACACCTAAAGAGACCCAGTACTTC. This encodes CASSSTPKETQYF. Together with reference TRBV5-1 and TRBJ2-5, the CDR3 gives the full variable domain: KAGVTQTPRYLIKTRGQQVTLSCSPISGHRSVSWYQQTPGQGLQFLFEYFSETQRNKGNFPGRFSGRQFSNSRSEMNVSTLELGDSALYLCASSSTPKETQYFGPGTRLLVL.

The chain employs TRBV7-9 and TRBJ1-2; no reliable D call. V lost 4 bases, J lost 7 bases, and 7 bases lay in between. The length of the CDR3 is 11 residues. From germline, CDR1 is SEHNR and CDR2 FQNEAQ (reference sequence). The CDR3 bases are TGTGCCAGCAGCTCCCTGAGTGGCTACACCTTC. Encoded protein: CASSSLSGYTF.